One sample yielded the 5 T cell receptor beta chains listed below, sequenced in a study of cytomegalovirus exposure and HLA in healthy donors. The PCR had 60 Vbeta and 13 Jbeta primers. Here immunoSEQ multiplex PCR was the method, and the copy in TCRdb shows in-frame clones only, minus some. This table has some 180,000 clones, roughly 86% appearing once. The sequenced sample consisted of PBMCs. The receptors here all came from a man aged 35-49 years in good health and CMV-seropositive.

The CDR3 coding sequence is TGTGCCAGCAGCTGGGGGTACGCACAGGGGGCGGGAAATTCACCCCTCCACTTT. Its translation: CASSWGYAQGAGNSPLHF. The chain joins TRBV7-9 to TRBJ1-6, with 9 bases that match TRBD1. J was trimmed by 7 bases and V by 4 bases; bases with no gene match: 14. Germline V CDR1 and CDR2: SEHNR, FQNEAQ (reference sequence). CDR3 size: 18 residues.

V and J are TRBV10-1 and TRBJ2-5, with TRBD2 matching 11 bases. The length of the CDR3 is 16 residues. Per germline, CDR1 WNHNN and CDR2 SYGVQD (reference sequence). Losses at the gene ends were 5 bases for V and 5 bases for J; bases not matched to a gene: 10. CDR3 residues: CASSPLASGGLETQYF. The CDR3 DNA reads TGCGCCAGCAGTCCTCTTGCTAGCGGGGGGCTCGAGACCCAGTACTTC.

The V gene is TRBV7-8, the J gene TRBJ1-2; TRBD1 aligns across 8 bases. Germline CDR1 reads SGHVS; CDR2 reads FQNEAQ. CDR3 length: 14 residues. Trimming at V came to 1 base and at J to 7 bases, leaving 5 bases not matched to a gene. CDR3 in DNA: TGTGCCAGCAGCTTAGGGACAGGGCCAGGTGGCTACACCTTC. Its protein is CASSLGTGPGGYTF.

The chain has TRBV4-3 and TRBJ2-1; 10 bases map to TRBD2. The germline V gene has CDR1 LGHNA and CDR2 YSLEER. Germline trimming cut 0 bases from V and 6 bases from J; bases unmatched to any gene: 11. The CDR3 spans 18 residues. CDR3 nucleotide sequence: TGCGCCAGCAGCCAAGAGGTTGGGACTAGCGCATTCCGCAATGAGCAGTTCTTC. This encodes CASSQEVGTSAFRNEQFF.

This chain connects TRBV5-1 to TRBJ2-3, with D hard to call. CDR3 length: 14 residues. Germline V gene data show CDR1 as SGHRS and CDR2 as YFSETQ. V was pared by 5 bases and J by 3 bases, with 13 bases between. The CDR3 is CASRGVKETDTQYF. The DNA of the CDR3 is TGCGCCAGCAGGGGCGTAAAGGAAACAGATACGCAGTATTTT. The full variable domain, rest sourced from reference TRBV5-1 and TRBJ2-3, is KAGVTQTPRYLIKTRGQQVTLSCSPISGHRSVSWYQQTPGQGLQFLFEYFSETQRNKGNFPGRFSGRQFSNSRSEMNVSTLELGDSALYLCASRGVKETDTQYFGPGTRLTVL.